This T cell receptor beta chain was sequenced for a study of blood T cell repertoires in COVID-19. Enrolled during active infection, Seattle patients were then followed longitudinally. This CDR3 has 17 amino acids. The V segment lost 0 bases and the J segment 4 bases; nucleotides outside the gene matches: 9. Germline V gives CDR1 SGDLS, CDR2 YYNGEE. Authors' analysis steps: Scientists estimated how many nucleated cells there were by amplifying reference gene primers. Clones were read by immunoSEQ multiplex PCR, and TCRdb kept only the in-frame ones, dropping some. That table gives V, J and clone size, and the DNA gave D and trimming. The repertoire includes 200,000 to 300,000 clones, nearly 95% of them detected once, and approximately 0.8% sits in the top ten.

The specimen was peripheral blood. This TCR came from a man aged 25 to 40 with COVID-19, enrolled during active disease. The chain combines TRBV9 with TRBJ2-2; 7 nucleotides line up with TRBD1. CDR3 amino acids: CASSVEGDSLGTGELFF. CDR3 DNA sequence: TGTGCCAGCAGCGTAGAGGGGGACAGTTTGGGCACCGGGGAGCTGTTTTTT. Looking up the rest from reference TRBV9 and TRBJ2-2 gives the full variable domain: DSGVTQTPKHLITATGQRVTLRCSPRSGDLSVYWYQQSLDQGLQFLIQYYNGEERAKGNILERFSAQQFPDLHSELNLSSLELGDSALYFCASSVEGDSLGTGELFFGEGSRLTVL.